Each of the 12 T cell receptor beta chains below was sequenced from the same sample in a study of shared clonotypes between healthy human individuals. Clones were read by immunoSEQ multiplex PCR, and TCRdb kept only the in-frame ones, dropping some. The data show over 850,000 clones, approximately 80% seen once. What was sequenced was memory CD4+ T cells from PBMCs. As to subset: CD45RA-negative fraction. These receptors were obtained from a young man in good health. Some clones in this sample may be carry-over from other donors' samples.

The rearrangement joins TRBV2 to TRBJ2-1; D uncertain. In germline, CDR1 is SNHLY, CDR2 FYNNEI. Trimming took off 4 bases at V and 4 bases at J, with 11 bases between the two ends. The CDR3 spans 14 residues. DNA of the CDR3: TGTGCCAGCAGTGGTCTAGGCGTATACAATGAGCAGTTCTTC. Protein: CASSGLGVYNEQFF.

The chain links TRBV5-8 to TRBJ1-5, with D possibly being TRBD1 (5 bases). Deletions cut 0 bases from V and 7 bases from J, with 17 bases between. The CDR3 is made up of 16 amino acids. Looked up from germline, CDR1 is SGHTS and CDR2 is YDEGEE. CDR3: CASSLGRGTGGQPQHF. In nucleotides, the CDR3 is TGTGCCAGCAGCTTGGGGCGGGGGACGGGGGGACAGCCCCAGCATTTT.

This rearrangement joins TRBV29-1 to TRBJ1-2; 10 bases are a match to TRBD1. V dropped 2 bases and J dropped 3; count of bases not matched to a gene: 3. Germline values: CDR1 SQVTM, CDR2 ANQGSEA. This CDR3 region has 14 residues. The CDR3 bases are TGCAGCGTTGAAAAGGGACAGGGGCACTATGGCTACACCTTC. It codes for CSVEKGQGHYGYTF.

The chain is built from TRBV5-1 and TRBJ1-5; 11 bases fit TRBD1. The CDR3 covers 16 residues. V lost 4 bases and J lost 5; bases outside the gene matches: 8. From germline, CDR1 is SGHRS and CDR2 YFSETQ. CDR3 amino acids: CASSAGGTGGYQPQHF. Here the CDR3 DNA reads TGCGCCAGCAGCGCGGGAGGGACAGGGGGATATCAGCCCCAGCATTTT.

The chain employs TRBV10-3 and TRBJ2-7; 8 bases fit TRBD1. This CDR3 is built from 16 residues. The germline V gene encodes CDR1 ENHRY and CDR2 SYGVKD. J lost 3 bases, V lost 10 bases, and 17 bases had no gene match. The DNA of the CDR3 is TGTGCCACATCGGACAGGGTAGGTAGTAGCGGCTACGAGCAGTACTTC. Translating it yields CATSDRVGSSGYEQYF.

V and J are TRBV5-1 and TRBJ2-2, with 7 bases fitting TRBD2. V was pared by 3 bases and J by 2 bases, with 7 bases of the junction left unmatched. The CDR3 is 16 amino acids. The germline V gene encodes CDR1 SGHRS and CDR2 YFSETQ. CDR3: CASSSAPSGNTGELFF. DNA of the CDR3: TGCGCCAGCAGCTCTGCGCCTAGCGGTAACACCGGGGAGCTGTTTTTT. Based on the CDR3 plus reference TRBV5-1 and TRBJ2-2, the full variable domain is KAGVTQTPRYLIKTRGQQVTLSCSPISGHRSVSWYQQTPGQGLQFLFEYFSETQRNKGNFPGRFSGRQFSNSRSEMNVSTLELGDSALYLCASSSAPSGNTGELFFGEGSRLTVL.

The chain employs TRBV7-3 and TRBJ2-1, with D perhaps being TRBD1 or TRBD2 (5 bases each). Deletions cut 2 bases from V and 7 bases from J, with 9 bases between. From germline, CDR1 is SGHTA and CDR2 FQGTGA. This CDR3 comprises 13 residues. CDR3 sequence (DNA): TGTGCCAGCAGCTTAGGGAGACAGAATGAGCAGTTCTTC. Its translation is CASSLGRQNEQFF. Drawing the rest from reference TRBV7-3 and TRBJ2-1, the complete variable domain is GAGVSQTPSNKVTEKGKYVELRCDPISGHTALYWYRQSLGQGPEFLIYFQGTGAADDSGLPNDRFFAVRPEGSVSTLKIQRTERGDSAVYLCASSLGRQNEQFFGPGTRLTVL.

This chain links TRBV5-5 with TRBJ1-1; D possibly corresponds to TRBD1 (5 bases). The CDR3 sequence is 15 residues long. The V gene's germline CDR1 is SGHKS and CDR2 YYEKEE (reference sequence). The V and J ends lost 2 bases and 5 bases respectively, with 16 bases between them. Here the CDR3 reads CASSLGPRRTTEAFF. The CDR3, as DNA: TGTGCCAGCAGCTTAGGACCCAGGAGGACAACTGAAGCTTTCTTT.

The V and J genes are TRBV10-3 and TRBJ2-3; D is ambiguous. Per germline, CDR1 ENHRY and CDR2 SYGVKD. The CDR3 extends over 15 amino acids. V dropped 11 bases and J dropped 3 bases, with 21 bases sitting between them. The CDR3 DNA follows: TGTGCCGCCCAAAGGGCCCAGTCTCGTACAGATACGCAGTATTTT. Its translation: CAAQRAQSRTDTQYF.

This clone appeared a few times. V usage is TRBV10-3 and J usage is TRBJ1-2; tentative D call: TRBD1 (6 bases). The germline V gene has CDR1 ENHRY and CDR2 SYGVKD. V was clipped by 3 bases and J by 4 bases, with 15 bases between them. CDR3 length: 15 residues. Written as DNA, the CDR3 is TGTGCCATCAGTGAAGGGCAGGGGAGGTCCTATGGCTACACCTTC. It yields the protein CAISEGQGRSYGYTF.

The chain links TRBV5-6 to TRBJ2-7, with TRBD1 as a possible D gene (6 bases). CDR1 SGHDT and CDR2 YYEEEE come from the germline V gene. The CDR3 has 15 residues. The V gene lost 4 bases and the J gene lost 5 bases, with 19 bases spanning the gap. CDR3 DNA: TGTGCCAGCAGCCCGACAGACAGGCGCAAAAACGAGCAGTACTTC. Translating gives CASSPTDRRKNEQYF.

The genes are TRBV5-4 and TRBJ1-1; 9 nucleotides agree with TRBD1. Germline V gene sequence: CDR1 SGHNT, CDR2 YYREEE (reference sequence). With V trimmed by 4 bases and J by 5 bases, 9 bases remained unmatched. This CDR3 has 15 residues. The CDR3 DNA is TGTGCCAGCAGCCCAAATACAGGGGGCTGGACTGAAGCTTTCTTT. It translates to CASSPNTGGWTEAFF.